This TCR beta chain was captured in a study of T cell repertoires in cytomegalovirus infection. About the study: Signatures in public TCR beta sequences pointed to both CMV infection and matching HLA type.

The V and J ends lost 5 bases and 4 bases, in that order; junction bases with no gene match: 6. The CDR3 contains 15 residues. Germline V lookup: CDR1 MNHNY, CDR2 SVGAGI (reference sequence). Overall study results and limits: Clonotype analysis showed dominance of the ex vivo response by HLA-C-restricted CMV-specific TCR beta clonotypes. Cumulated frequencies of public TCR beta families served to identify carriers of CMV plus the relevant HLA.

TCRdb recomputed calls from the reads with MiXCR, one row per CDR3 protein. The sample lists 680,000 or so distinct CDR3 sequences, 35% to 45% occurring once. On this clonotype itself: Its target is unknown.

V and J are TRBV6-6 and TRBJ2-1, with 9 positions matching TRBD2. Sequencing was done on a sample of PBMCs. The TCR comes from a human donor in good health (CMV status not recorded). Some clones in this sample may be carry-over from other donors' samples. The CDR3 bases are TGTGCCAGCAGTCAACTTAGCGGGGGATACAATGAGCAGTTCTTC. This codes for CASSQLSGGYNEQFF.